Included here is one TCR beta chain sequence, with context. Produced via immunoSEQ multiplex PCR; TCRdb's table is partial and in-frame only. Of 45,000 to 55,000 clones in the sample, about 90% were seen once. This sample stems from a study of T cell changes during pregnancy in multiple sclerosis. From germline, CDR1 is MDHEN and CDR2 SYDVKM. The junction had 11 bases not matched to a gene; V was cut back by 7 bases and J by 4 bases. This CDR3 contains 17 residues. The genes are TRBV28 and TRBJ2-2, with 11 positions matching TRBD2. The sample here was CD4+ T cells from peripheral blood mononuclear cells, taken in the second trimester of pregnancy. The source of this sequence is a female donor with multiple sclerosis, enrolled in a pregnancy study. CDR3 bases: TGTGCCAGCACCTCAAATAGCGGGAGGGTGGCCACCGGGGAGCTGTTTTTT. Protein product: CASTSNSGRVATGELFF.